This T cell receptor beta chain is from a study of blood T cell repertoires in COVID-19. Study at large: Whether acute or convalescent, the COVID-19 samples came from the United States, Italy and Spain. The cDNA or gDNA used as material had been derived from T cells, B-cell-depleted T cells, or PBMCs.

The CDR3 contains 13 residues. V was pared by 2 bases and J by 2 bases, with 6 bases between. Germline V lookup: CDR1 MNHEY, CDR2 SVGEGT. In the source study's methods: Nucleated cell number was recorded as an estimate derived from reference gene primer amplification. The table came from immunoSEQ multiplex PCR; TCRdb's copy has only in-frame clones and leaves some out. D and trimming come from the DNA, and the V and J calls and clone size come from that table. The sample lists 24,000 or so clones; around 86% were seen once. The sequencing input was peripheral blood. The receptor was isolated from an elderly woman with acute or convalescent COVID-19. The chain combines TRBV6-2 or TRBV6-3 with TRBJ1-2; D is unresolved. CDR3 residues: CASSYTRNYGYTF. The CDR3 nucleotides read TGTGCCAGCAGTTACACCAGGAACTATGGCTACACCTTC.